Sequencing of this T cell receptor (beta chain) was carried out in a study of a mutant IDH1 vaccine in newly diagnosed glioma. Study information: Every participant had undergone radiotherapy, temozolomide, or both before, and most underwent both.

As to this clone: Antigen: not known.

As to time point: week 47, end of study. Every vaccine dose comprised 300 ug of mutant IDH1 20-mer peptide plus topical imiquimod. V dropped 3 bases and J dropped 0 bases, with 15 bases sitting between them. CDR1 is SNHLY and CDR2 is FYNNEI in the germline V gene. This CDR3 region has 18 residues. Clones were read by immunoSEQ multiplex PCR, and TCRdb kept only the in-frame ones, dropping some. This repertoire shows approximately 50,000 clones, around 80% found once; its top ten account for about 4.9%. The origin of this receptor is a woman aged 40 to 50 with glioma. Some clones in this sample may be carry-over from other donors' samples. J is TRBJ1-6 and V is TRBV2; D gene ambiguous. The source was PBMCs, collected from a glioma patient whose treatment included an IDH1 peptide vaccine. The CDR3 DNA follows: TGTGCCAGCAGTGATTCCAGGCGCCAGAGCTCCTATAATTCACCCCTCCACTTT. Translated: CASSDSRRQSSYNSPLHF.